This TCR beta chain was captured in a study of technical replicates of blood from a few donors. Germline-derived CDR1 and CDR2 are LNHDA and SQIVND (reference sequence). The CDR3 is made up of 20 amino acids. J was trimmed by 2 bases and V by 6 bases; bases with no gene match: 21. Clones were read by immunoSEQ multiplex PCR, and TCRdb kept only the in-frame ones, dropping some. There are some 14,000 clones in the sample; roughly 83% occur only once, and 12% lies in the top ten. The TCR was taken from a human donor in good health. Source material: PBMCs. The chain couples TRBV19 to TRBJ2-1; TRBD2 matches 8 bases. The CDR3 DNA sequence: TGTGCCAGTAGAGGCCCCATAGGGTCTAGCGGGTCGGGCCCCTACAATGAGCAGTTCTTC. Its translation: CASRGPIGSSGSGPYNEQFF. Looking up the rest from reference TRBV19 and TRBJ2-1 gives the full variable domain: DGGITQSPKYLFRKEGQNVTLSCEQNLNHDAMYWYRQDPGQGLRLIYYSQIVNDFQKGDIAEGYSVSREKKESFPLTVTSAQKNPTAFYLCASRGPIGSSGSGPYNEQFFGPGTRLTVL.